This passage covers 2 T cell receptor beta chains from one sample sequenced in a study of a mutant IDH1 vaccine in newly diagnosed glioma. Assay used: immunoSEQ multiplex PCR; TCRdb lists only in-frame clones, some missing. The sample has about 51,000 clones; around 80% are singletons. Time point: baseline, week 1 (first vaccination visit). The sample's treatment: pre-vaccination baseline after standard-of-care therapy. The source material was PBMCs, sampled from a glioma patient treated with radiotherapy, temozolomide or both. These receptors were taken from a woman aged 40 to 50 with glioma.

V is TRBV2 and J is TRBJ2-7, with unresolved D. The germline V gene has CDR1 SNHLY and CDR2 FYNNEI. The V end lost 7 bases, the J end lost 0 bases, and 16 bases lay between the germline ends. This CDR3 spans 15 amino acids. This CDR3 is CASIGRASSSYEQYF. The CDR3 region has the DNA TGTGCCAGCATAGGAAGGGCCTCGAGCTCCTACGAGCAGTACTTC.

Within the sample, this clone is medium-sized. J is TRBJ1-1 and V is TRBV25-1; D remains ambiguous. CDR1 and CDR2 (germline): MGHDK, SYGVNS. The CDR3 is 13 amino acids. V lost 4 bases to trimming and J lost 1 base, with 7 bases between them. The CDR3 nucleotides are TGTGCCAGCAGTGGGGAGTGGAACACTGAAGCTTTCTTT. Translating it yields CASSGEWNTEAFF. Full variable domain (missing parts from reference TRBV25-1 and TRBJ1-1): EADIYQTPRYLVIGTGKKITLECSQTMGHDKMYWYQQDPGMELHLIHYSYGVNSTEKGDLSSESTVSRIRTEHFPLTLESARPSHTSQYLCASSGEWNTEAFFGQGTRLTVV.